This record concerns one TCR beta chain sequence. This sample was included in a study of blood T cell repertoires in COVID-19. Study background: The analysed material was cDNA or gDNA that came from T cells, B-cell-depleted T cells, or PBMCs.

CDR1 MDHEN and CDR2 SYDVKM come from the germline V gene. The V end lost 2 bases, the J end lost 0 bases, and 7 bases lay between the germline ends. The CDR3 has 15 amino acids. Patients of the Seattle cohort, enrolled during active infection, were followed longitudinally. Clones were sequenced by immunoSEQ multiplex PCR, and TCRdb holds only the in-frame ones, with some missing. The table includes fewer than 200,000 clones, about 83% detected once. The chain has TRBV28 and TRBJ2-2; unclear D gene. The source material was peripheral blood. This TCR came from a woman older than 75 with COVID-19, enrolled during active disease. This chain's CDR3 is CASSLVIANTGELFF. The CDR3 DNA reads as TGTGCCAGCAGTTTAGTGATAGCGAACACCGGGGAGCTGTTTTTT.